Each of the 28 T cell receptor beta chains below was sequenced from the same sample in a study of blood T cell repertoires in COVID-19. Sequencing was performed with immunoSEQ multiplex PCR; in TCRdb, only in-frame clones are kept and a portion is missing. The sample includes around 250,000 clones, approximately 81% of them seen just once. Sequencing input: peripheral blood. The source is a woman between 18 and 29 years old with acute or convalescent COVID-19.

This rearrangement joins TRBV28 to TRBJ2-7, with 7 bases identical to TRBD1. The CDR3 runs 14 residues. The ends lost 5 bases at V and 2 bases at J; junction bases unmatched: 6. Per germline, CDR1 MDHEN and CDR2 SYDVKM. CDR3 loop: CASSPQGVTYEQYF. The CDR3 coding sequence is TGTGCCAGCAGTCCCCAGGGGGTGACCTACGAGCAGTACTTC.

V is TRBV6-5 and J is TRBJ2-1; D is undetermined. This CDR3 contains 16 residues. In germline, CDR1 is MNHEY, CDR2 SVGAGI. The V end lost 0 bases, the J end lost 2 bases, and 11 bases lay between the germline ends. For the CDR3, the DNA is TGTGCCAGCAGTTACTCGCCCGGTGAGACCTACAATGAGCAGTTCTTC. Translated: CASSYSPGETYNEQFF.

This clone has just one count. CDR3 residues: CASSFTGGSNEQFF. CDR3 nucleotide sequence: TGTGCCAGCAGCTTTACGGGAGGTAGCAATGAGCAGTTCTTC. The V and J genes are TRBV7-9 and TRBJ2-1, with 7 positions matching TRBD2. This CDR3 region has 14 residues. Germline V gene sequence: CDR1 SEHNR, CDR2 FQNEAQ (reference sequence). After removal of 3 bases from V and 6 bases from J, the junction contained 5 bases not matched to a gene.

The gene calls are TRBV5-1 and TRBJ1-3, with D perhaps matching TRBD1 (6 bases). Germline values: CDR1 SGHRS, CDR2 YFSETQ. The CDR3 runs to 15 residues. V was shortened by 0 bases and J by 4 bases, with 11 bases between the two germline ends. The DNA for the CDR3 is TGCGCCAGCAGCTTGGAACCAGGGGTAGGAAACACCATATATTTT. The encoded protein is CASSLEPGVGNTIYF.

A word on this clone: This CDR3 is also generated by other DNA sequences in the sample. The CDR3 region is CATSRDRGKETQYF. The CDR3 nucleotides are TGTGCCACCAGCAGAGATCGAGGGAAAGAGACCCAGTACTTC. The chain joins TRBV15 to TRBJ2-5, with D possibly TRBD2 on 5 matching bases. Germline V gene sequence: CDR1 LNHNV, CDR2 YYDKDF (reference sequence). V was cut by 0 bases and J by 3 bases, with 8 bases left in between. CDR3 length: 14 amino acids.

J is TRBJ2-7 and V is TRBV6-6; a weak D match, TRBD2 (6 bases). V dropped 7 bases and J dropped 5 bases, with 18 bases sitting between them. Germline V gene data show CDR1 as MNHNY and CDR2 as SVGAGI (reference sequence). The CDR3 sequence is 14 residues long. The CDR3 sequence is CASTNEGTGNEQYF. DNA for the CDR3: TGTGCCAGCACCAACGAGGGGACTGGAAACGAGCAGTACTTC.

The J gene is TRBJ2-5, the V gene TRBV6-6, with D unresolved. The CDR3 length is 14 residues. CDR1 MNHNY and CDR2 SVGAGI come from the germline V gene (reference sequence). The germline V and J ends were trimmed by 5 bases and 5 bases, with 15 bases remaining between them. The CDR3 protein is CASSLTERGETQYF. Written as DNA, the CDR3 is TGTGCCAGCAGTCTGACCGAAAGAGGCGAGACCCAGTACTTC.

The chain couples TRBV4-2 to TRBJ1-2, with 9 bases identical to TRBD1. V trimming: 4 bases; J trimming: 6 bases; junction bases outside the gene matches: 18. Germline V CDR1 and CDR2: LGHNA, YNFKEQ. CDR3 size: 18 residues. CDR3 amino acids: CASSPTGQGILRGNGYTF. DNA for the CDR3: TGTGCCAGCAGCCCAACGGGACAGGGAATTTTAAGGGGAAATGGCTACACCTTC.

This clone was seen more than once but under ten times. J is TRBJ1-2 and V is TRBV5-1, with D maybe TRBD1 (5 bases). CDR1 and CDR2 (germline): SGHRS, YFSETQ. The V and J ends lost 4 bases and 6 bases respectively, with 13 bases between them. This CDR3 region has 13 residues. CDR3 sequence: CASSPQGWDGYTF. CDR3 nucleotide sequence: TGCGCCAGCAGCCCCCAGGGATGGGATGGCTACACCTTC.

The chain recombines TRBV7-8 with TRBJ1-2; 7 positions match TRBD1. V lost 3 bases, J lost 3 bases, and 10 bases stayed unmatched. Per the germline V gene, CDR1 is SGHVS and CDR2 is FQNEAQ. The length of the CDR3 is 16 residues. CDR3 protein: CASSLGSGGTDYGYTF. The CDR3 DNA reads TGTGCCAGCAGCTTGGGATCTGGCGGGACAGACTATGGCTACACCTTC.

This clone was observed a single time. CDR3 in DNA: TGTGCCAGCTCACCGAGGACTAGCGGACGCGCCACAGATACGCAGTATTTT. This translates into CASSPRTSGRATDTQYF. The chain combines TRBV18 with TRBJ2-3; TRBD2 aligns across 10 bases. This CDR3 has 17 residues. Trimming took 3 bases from V and 2 from J; bases not matched to a gene: 8. CDR1 and CDR2 from the germline V gene are KGHSH and LQKENI.

The CDR3 DNA reads as TGTGCCAGCAGCCGACGGACAGGGGATGGCTACACCTTC. It is translated as CASSRRTGDGYTF. J is TRBJ1-2 and V is TRBV12-3 or TRBV12-4, with 9 bases that match TRBD1. Trimming cost V 6 bases and J 6 bases; bases outside gene matches: 5. The CDR3 extends over 13 amino acids.

This clone appeared many times. This chain links TRBV18 with TRBJ1-3; D might be TRBD1 (5 bases). Germline V gene sequence: CDR1 KGHSH, CDR2 LQKENI. Trimming left V 3 bases short and J 0 bases short, with 15 bases between. The CDR3 extends over 17 amino acids. Here the CDR3 reads CASSPDSPGHSGNTIYF. The CDR3 DNA follows: TGTGCCAGCTCACCTGACTCTCCAGGGCACTCTGGAAACACCATATATTTT.

The chain uses TRBV14 and TRBJ2-7; 7 nucleotides line up with TRBD2. Per the germline V gene, CDR1 is SGHDN and CDR2 is FVKESK. Trimming cost V 4 bases and J 1 base; bases outside gene matches: 4. CDR3 length equals 14 residues. For the CDR3, the DNA is TGTGCCAGCAGCCCCTACGGGAGGTCCTACGAGCAGTACTTC. Encoded protein: CASSPYGRSYEQYF.

The rearrangement uses TRBV19 and TRBJ2-2; D not certain. Looked up from germline, CDR1 is LNHDA and CDR2 is SQIVND (reference sequence). V was pared by 3 bases and J by 0 bases, with 14 bases between. This CDR3 is 17 amino acids long. CDR3 sequence: CASSIDERYANTGELFF. Here the CDR3 DNA reads TGTGCCAGTAGTATTGATGAGCGTTACGCGAACACCGGGGAGCTGTTTTTT.

This clone was seen once. The chain recombines TRBV25-1 with TRBJ1-1, with D unresolved. The V end was cut by 11 bases, the J end by 3 bases, with 7 bases between. The CDR3 has 10 residues. Per the germline V gene, CDR1 is MGHDK and CDR2 is SYGVNS. This CDR3 reads CAPTDTEAFF. In nucleotides, the CDR3 is TGTGCCCCCACGGACACTGAAGCTTTCTTT. Based on the CDR3 plus reference TRBV25-1 and TRBJ1-1, the full variable domain is EADIYQTPRYLVIGTGKKITLECSQTMGHDKMYWYQQDPGMELHLIHYSYGVNSTEKGDLSSESTVSRIRTEHFPLTLESARPSHTSQYLCAPTDTEAFFGQGTRLTVV.

This clone was picked up many times. V and J are TRBV7-9 and TRBJ2-7; 14 bases are shared with TRBD2. Germline V gene sequence: CDR1 SEHNR, CDR2 FQNEAQ (reference sequence). This CDR3 contains 19 residues. The ends lost 5 bases at V and 3 bases at J; junction bases unmatched: 15. The CDR3 DNA reads TGTGCCAGCAGCCCATCAACGGGACTAGCGGGAGCACCTTACTACGAGCAGTACTTC. It codes for CASSPSTGLAGAPYYEQYF.

This chain links TRBV29-1 with TRBJ1-2; D is unclear. V dropped 3 bases and J dropped 5 bases, with 7 bases sitting between them. CDR1 and CDR2 from the germline V gene are SQVTM and ANQGSEA. The CDR3 runs to 11 residues. The CDR3 DNA is TGCAGCGTTGAGGTAGTTTATGGCTACACCTTC. It codes for CSVEVVYGYTF.

V and J are TRBV6-6 and TRBJ1-6; tentative D call: TRBD1 (5 bases). Germline V gene lookup returns CDR1 MNHNY and CDR2 SVGAGI (reference sequence). This CDR3 is 15 amino acids long. Trimming cost V 0 bases and J 3 bases, with 6 bases left between them. The DNA for the CDR3 is TGTGCCAGCAGTTACTCGGGGCACTATAATTCACCCCTCCACTTT. It specifies CASSYSGHYNSPLHF.

Remarks on this clone: One junction end disagrees with the germline gene, perhaps due to a read error. The genes are TRBV27 and TRBJ2-4, with 9 bases that match TRBD1. Per the germline V gene, CDR1 is MNHEY and CDR2 is SMNVEV (reference sequence). This CDR3 contains 16 residues. The CDR3 protein is CASSISGQGQSDIQYF. CDR3 DNA: TGTGCCAGCAGTATATCCGGACAGGGGCAATCAGACATTCAGTACTTC.

This clone was observed once. This chain joins TRBV23-1 and TRBJ1-3; 10 bases are a match to TRBD1. TRBV23-1 is treated as an ORF (open reading frame) with a function not yet certain. This CDR3 is built from 15 residues. Trimming took 4 bases from V and 2 from J; bases not matched to a gene: 2. The CDR3 loop is CASSPGTGAGNTIYF. The CDR3 DNA sequence: TGCGCCAGCAGTCCTGGGACAGGGGCTGGAAACACCATATATTTT.

This chain connects TRBV28 to TRBJ2-1, with 8 bases fitting TRBD2. Germline trimming cut 6 bases from V and 8 bases from J; bases unmatched to any gene: 12. This CDR3 is 15 amino acids long. Germline V gene lookup returns CDR1 MDHEN and CDR2 SYDVKM. CDR3 sequence: CASRPPGLDVYEQFF. CDR3 in DNA: TGTGCCAGCAGGCCGCCGGGACTAGATGTGTATGAGCAGTTCTTC.

V is TRBV9 and J is TRBJ2-2; perhaps TRBD2 as D (7 bases). Germline CDR1 reads SGDLS; CDR2 reads YYNGEE. The CDR3 covers 16 residues. Between the trimmed V and J ends, which lost 0 bases and 8 bases, there was a span of 17 bases. The CDR3 here is CASSVGMTSRGGELFF. DNA of the CDR3: TGTGCCAGCAGCGTAGGAATGACTAGCAGGGGTGGGGAGCTGTTTTTT.

V usage is TRBV10-3 and J usage is TRBJ2-7, with 12 bases matching TRBD1. Trimming removed 6 bases from V and 6 bases from J; junction bases left unmatched: 6. The CDR3 runs to 14 residues. Per the germline V gene, CDR1 is ENHRY and CDR2 is SYGVKD. This chain's CDR3 is CAIRTGTGGSEQYF. The CDR3 DNA follows: TGTGCCATCAGAACCGGGACAGGGGGCTCCGAGCAGTACTTC.

The rearrangement uses TRBV29-1 and TRBJ2-7; TRBD2 aligns across 11 bases. Trimming removed 5 bases from V and 4 bases from J; junction bases left unmatched: 1. This CDR3 region has 12 residues. Germline-derived CDR1 and CDR2 are SQVTM and ANQGSEA. Here the CDR3 DNA reads TGCAGCGTTAGACTAGCGGGGTACGAGCAGTACTTC. Protein: CSVRLAGYEQYF.

Only a few counts were recorded for this clone. The chain joins TRBV12-5 to TRBJ1-2; TRBD1 agrees at 8 bases. The ends lost 6 bases at V and 4 bases at J; junction bases unmatched: 4. The CDR3 spans 13 residues. Looked up from germline, CDR1 is LGHNT and CDR2 is FRNRAP. CDR3 sequence reads: CASGQTGGYGYTF. The CDR3 nucleotides are TGTGCTAGTGGACAAACAGGGGGCTATGGCTACACCTTC. Full variable domain (outside the CDR3, taken from reference TRBV12-5 and TRBJ1-2): DARVTQTPRHKVTEMGQEVTMRCQPILGHNTVFWYRQTMMQGLELLAYFRNRAPLDDSGMPKDRFSAEMPDATLATLKIQPSEPRDSAVYFCASGQTGGYGYTFGSGTRLTVV.

The chain is built from TRBV7-2 and TRBJ1-1; D possibly corresponds to TRBD1 (6 bases). Germline V CDR1 and CDR2: SGHTA, FQGNSA. The CDR3 runs to 15 residues. Trimming left V 5 bases short and J 1 base short, with 14 bases between. CDR3 nucleotide sequence: TGTGCCAGCAGCCCCCAGGGGCTTGAGAACACTGAAGCTTTCTTT. Translated: CASSPQGLENTEAFF.

The chain links TRBV11-2 to TRBJ1-1; perhaps TRBD1 as D (5 bases). With 6 bases removed from V and 0 bases from J, the gap between germline ends came to 14 bases. The CDR3 consists of 15 residues. Germline CDR1 is SGHAT and CDR2 is FQNNGV. Written as DNA, the CDR3 is TGTGCCAGCAGGACGAACCAGGGCTTGAACACTGAAGCTTTCTTT. It specifies CASRTNQGLNTEAFF.